This T cell receptor beta chain was captured in a study of Graves' ophthalmopathy and Graves' hyperthyroidism. Study context: Ahead of any treatment, peripheral blood was obtained at the initial diagnosis.

From RNA, the CDR3 regions of TCR beta chains were amplified and sequenced. First-round RT-PCR with HTBI primers preceded a second-round multiplex PCR. Via MiXCR, TCRdb re-called the multiplex PCR reads, giving one row per CDR3 protein. The profile shows roughly 400,000 distinct CDR3 sequences, about a sixth of them singletons. This CDR3 is built from 14 residues. Trimming cost V 7 bases and J 5 bases; bases outside gene matches: 5. The V gene's germline CDR1 is DFQATT and CDR2 SNEGSKA (reference sequence). This clonotype came up many times. V is TRBV20-1 and J is TRBJ2-5; 15 nucleotides align to TRBD2. Input material: peripheral blood. This TCR was recovered from an adult woman with stable Graves' hyperthyroidism. CDR3 sequence reads: CSVGTSGRLETQYF. DNA for the CDR3: TGCAGTGTCGGGACTAGCGGGAGGTTGGAGACCCAGTACTTC.